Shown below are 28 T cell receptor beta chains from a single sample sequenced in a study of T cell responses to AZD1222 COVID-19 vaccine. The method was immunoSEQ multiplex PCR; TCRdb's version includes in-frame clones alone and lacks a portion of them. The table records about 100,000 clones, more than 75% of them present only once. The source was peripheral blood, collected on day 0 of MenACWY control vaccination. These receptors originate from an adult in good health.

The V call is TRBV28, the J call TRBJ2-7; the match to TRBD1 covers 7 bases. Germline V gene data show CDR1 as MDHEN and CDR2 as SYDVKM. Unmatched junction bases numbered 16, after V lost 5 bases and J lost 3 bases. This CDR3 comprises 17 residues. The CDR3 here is CASSTPLLTGSHYEQYF. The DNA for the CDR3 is TGTGCCAGCAGTACTCCCCTATTGACAGGGTCACACTACGAGCAGTACTTC.

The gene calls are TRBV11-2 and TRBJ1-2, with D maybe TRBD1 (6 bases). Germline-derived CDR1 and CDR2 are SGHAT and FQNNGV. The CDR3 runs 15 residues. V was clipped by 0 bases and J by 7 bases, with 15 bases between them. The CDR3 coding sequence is TGTGCCAGCAGCTTAGAGGGGGCGCAGGTTCGTGGCTACACCTTC. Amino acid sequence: CASSLEGAQVRGYTF.

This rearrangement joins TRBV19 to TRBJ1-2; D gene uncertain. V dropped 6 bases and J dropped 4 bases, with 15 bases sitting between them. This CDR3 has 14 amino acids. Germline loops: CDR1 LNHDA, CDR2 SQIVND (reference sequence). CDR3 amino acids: CASRIIVGSYGYTF. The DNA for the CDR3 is TGTGCCAGTAGGATAATCGTTGGAAGCTATGGCTACACCTTC.

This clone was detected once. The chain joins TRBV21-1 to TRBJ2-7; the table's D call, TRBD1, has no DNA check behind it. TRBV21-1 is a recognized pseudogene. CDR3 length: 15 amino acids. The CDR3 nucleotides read TGTGCCAGCACCTCACTTCACAGGGCCCCCTACGAGCAGTACTTC. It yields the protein CASTSLHRAPYEQYF.

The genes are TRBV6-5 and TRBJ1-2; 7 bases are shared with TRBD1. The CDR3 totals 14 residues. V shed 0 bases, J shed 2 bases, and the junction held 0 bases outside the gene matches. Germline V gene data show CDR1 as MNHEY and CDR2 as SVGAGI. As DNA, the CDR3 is TGTGCCAGCAGTTACTCCAGGGGGAACTATGGCTACACCTTC. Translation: CASSYSRGNYGYTF.

The CDR3 DNA follows: TGTGCCAGCAGTCTAACGGTAAACTATGGCTACACCTTC. This encodes CASSLTVNYGYTF. The genes are TRBV6-5 and TRBJ1-2; D call uncertain. Trimming took off 5 bases at V and 2 bases at J, with 9 bases between the two ends. Germline V CDR1 and CDR2: MNHEY, SVGAGI. There are 13 residues in the CDR3.

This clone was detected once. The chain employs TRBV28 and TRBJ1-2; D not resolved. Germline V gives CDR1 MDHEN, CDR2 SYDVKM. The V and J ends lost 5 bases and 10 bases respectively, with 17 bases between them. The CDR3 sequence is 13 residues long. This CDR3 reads CASSGPAKRDYTF. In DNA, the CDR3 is TGTGCCAGCAGTGGACCGGCTAAGCGAGACTACACCTTC.

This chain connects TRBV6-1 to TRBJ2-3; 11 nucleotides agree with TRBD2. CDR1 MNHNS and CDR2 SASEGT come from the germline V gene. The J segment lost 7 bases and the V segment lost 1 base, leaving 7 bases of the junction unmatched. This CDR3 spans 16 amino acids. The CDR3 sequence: CASSEGLAGFLYTQYF. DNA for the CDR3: TGTGCCAGCAGTGAAGGACTAGCGGGGTTTTTGTATACGCAGTATTTT.

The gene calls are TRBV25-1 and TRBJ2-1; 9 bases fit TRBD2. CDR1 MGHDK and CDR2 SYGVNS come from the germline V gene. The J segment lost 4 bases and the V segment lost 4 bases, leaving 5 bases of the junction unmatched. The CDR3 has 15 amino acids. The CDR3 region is CASSAVLAGYNEQFF. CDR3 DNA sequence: TGTGCCAGCAGTGCGGTGCTAGCGGGGTACAATGAGCAGTTCTTC.

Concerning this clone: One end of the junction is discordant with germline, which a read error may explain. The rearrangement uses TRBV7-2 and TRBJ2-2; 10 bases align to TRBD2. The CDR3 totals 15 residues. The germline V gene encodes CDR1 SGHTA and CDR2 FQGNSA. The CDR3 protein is CASSLAGEGTGELFF. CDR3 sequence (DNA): TGTGCCAGCAGCCTAGCGGGGGAGGGCACCGGGGAGCTGTTTTTT.

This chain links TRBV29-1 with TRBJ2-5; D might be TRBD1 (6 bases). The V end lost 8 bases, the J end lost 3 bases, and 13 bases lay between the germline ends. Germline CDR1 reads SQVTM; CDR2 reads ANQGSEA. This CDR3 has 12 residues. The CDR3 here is CSYGTTEETQYF. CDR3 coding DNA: TGCAGCTACGGGACAACCGAAGAGACCCAGTACTTC.

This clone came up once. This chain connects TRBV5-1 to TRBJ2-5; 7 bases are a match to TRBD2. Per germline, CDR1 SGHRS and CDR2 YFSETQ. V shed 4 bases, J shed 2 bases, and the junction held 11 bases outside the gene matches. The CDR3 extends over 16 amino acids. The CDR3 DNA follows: TGCGCCAGCAGCCGGGGGGTCGAGCCAGCACAAGAGACCCAGTACTTC. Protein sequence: CASSRGVEPAQETQYF.

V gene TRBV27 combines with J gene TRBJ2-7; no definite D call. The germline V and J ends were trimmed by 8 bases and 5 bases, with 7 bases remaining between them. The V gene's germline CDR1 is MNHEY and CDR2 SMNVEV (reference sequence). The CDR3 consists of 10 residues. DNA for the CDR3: TGTGCCAGCGGTAGGCACGAGCAGTACTTC. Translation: CASGRHEQYF.

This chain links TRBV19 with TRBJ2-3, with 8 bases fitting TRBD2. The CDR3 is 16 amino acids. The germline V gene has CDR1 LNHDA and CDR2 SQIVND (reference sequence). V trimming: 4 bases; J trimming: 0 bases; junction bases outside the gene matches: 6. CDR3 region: CASSKDSGTSTDTQYF. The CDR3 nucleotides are TGTGCCAGTAGTAAAGATAGCGGGACAAGCACAGATACGCAGTATTTT.

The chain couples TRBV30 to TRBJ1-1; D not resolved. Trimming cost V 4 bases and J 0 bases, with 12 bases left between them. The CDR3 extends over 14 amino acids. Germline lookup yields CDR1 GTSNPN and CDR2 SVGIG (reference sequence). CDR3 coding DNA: TGTGCCTGGATTGGTAGGTCCATGAACACTGAAGCTTTCTTT. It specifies CAWIGRSMNTEAFF.

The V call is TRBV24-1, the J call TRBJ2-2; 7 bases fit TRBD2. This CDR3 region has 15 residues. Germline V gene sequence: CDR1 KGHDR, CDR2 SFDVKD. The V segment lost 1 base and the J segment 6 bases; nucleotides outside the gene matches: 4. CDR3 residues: CATSDFPAGAGELFF. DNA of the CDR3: TGTGCCACCAGTGATTTCCCGGCGGGGGCCGGGGAGCTGTTTTTT.

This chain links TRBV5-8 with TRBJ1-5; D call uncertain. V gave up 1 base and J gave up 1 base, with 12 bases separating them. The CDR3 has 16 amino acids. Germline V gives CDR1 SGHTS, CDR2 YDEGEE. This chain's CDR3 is CASSLRPGSSNQPQHF. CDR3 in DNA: TGTGCCAGCAGCTTGAGACCGGGATCAAGCAATCAGCCCCAGCATTTT.

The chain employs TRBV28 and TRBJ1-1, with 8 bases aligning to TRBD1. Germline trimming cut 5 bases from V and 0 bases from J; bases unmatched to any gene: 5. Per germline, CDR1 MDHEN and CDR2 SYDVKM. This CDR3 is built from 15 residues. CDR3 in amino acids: CASSQDRDMNTEAFF. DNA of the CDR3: TGTGCCAGCAGTCAGGACAGGGACATGAACACTGAAGCTTTCTTT.

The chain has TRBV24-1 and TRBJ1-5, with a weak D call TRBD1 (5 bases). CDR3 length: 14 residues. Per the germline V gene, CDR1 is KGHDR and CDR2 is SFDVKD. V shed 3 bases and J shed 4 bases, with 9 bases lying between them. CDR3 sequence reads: CATSDRGRNQPQHF. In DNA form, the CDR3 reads TGTGCCACCAGTGATAGGGGTCGTAATCAGCCCCAGCATTTT.

The CDR3 region has the DNA TGTGCCAGCAGCCAAGACTTAAGTGGAGCGGGGTTACGGCAGTACTTC. Translated: CASSQDLSGAGLRQYF. The V call is TRBV4-2, the J call TRBJ2-7, with 7 bases matching TRBD2. CDR1 and CDR2 from the germline V gene are LGHNA and YNFKEQ. The CDR3 has 16 amino acids. V shed 0 bases, J shed 9 bases, and the junction held 14 bases outside the gene matches.

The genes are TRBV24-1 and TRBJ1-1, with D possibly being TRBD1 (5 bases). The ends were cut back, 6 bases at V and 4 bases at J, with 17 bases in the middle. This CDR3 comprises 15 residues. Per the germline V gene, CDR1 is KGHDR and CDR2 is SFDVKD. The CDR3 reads CATSRGDGPGTEAFF. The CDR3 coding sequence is TGTGCCACCAGTCGGGGGGATGGCCCGGGCACTGAAGCTTTCTTT.

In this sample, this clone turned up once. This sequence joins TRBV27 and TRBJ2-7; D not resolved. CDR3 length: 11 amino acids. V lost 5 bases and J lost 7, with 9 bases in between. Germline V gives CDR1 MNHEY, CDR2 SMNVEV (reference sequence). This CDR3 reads CASSPTWEQYF. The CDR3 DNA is TGTGCCAGCAGTCCAACCTGGGAGCAGTACTTC.

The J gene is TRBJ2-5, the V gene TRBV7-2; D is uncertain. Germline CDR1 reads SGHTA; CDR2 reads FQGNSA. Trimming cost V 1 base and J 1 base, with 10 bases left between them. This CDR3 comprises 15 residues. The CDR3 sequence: CASSLVALGQETQYF. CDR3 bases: TGTGCCAGCAGCTTAGTGGCCCTCGGCCAAGAGACCCAGTACTTC.

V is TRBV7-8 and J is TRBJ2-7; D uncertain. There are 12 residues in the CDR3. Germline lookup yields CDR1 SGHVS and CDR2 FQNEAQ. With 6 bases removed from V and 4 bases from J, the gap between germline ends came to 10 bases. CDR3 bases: TGTGCCAGCAGGCCACCGGGTTACGAGCAGTACTTC. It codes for CASRPPGYEQYF.

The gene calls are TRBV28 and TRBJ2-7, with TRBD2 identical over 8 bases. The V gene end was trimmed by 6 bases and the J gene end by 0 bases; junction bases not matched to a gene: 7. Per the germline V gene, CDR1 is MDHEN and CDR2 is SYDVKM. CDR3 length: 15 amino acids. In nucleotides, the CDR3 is TGTGCCAGCAGGCCTCCTGGGACTAGCTCCTACGAGCAGTACTTC. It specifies CASRPPGTSSYEQYF. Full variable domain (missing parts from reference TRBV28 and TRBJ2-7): DVKVTQSSRYLVKRTGEKVFLECVQDMDHENMFWYRQDPGLGLRLIYFSYDVKMKEKGDIPEGYSVSREKKERFSLILESASTNQTSMYLCASRPPGTSSYEQYFGPGTRLTVT.

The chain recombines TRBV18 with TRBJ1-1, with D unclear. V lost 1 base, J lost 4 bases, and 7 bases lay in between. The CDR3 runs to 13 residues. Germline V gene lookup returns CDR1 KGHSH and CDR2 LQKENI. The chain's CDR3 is CASSPLGGTEAFF. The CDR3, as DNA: TGTGCCAGCTCACCACTGGGAGGCACTGAAGCTTTCTTT.

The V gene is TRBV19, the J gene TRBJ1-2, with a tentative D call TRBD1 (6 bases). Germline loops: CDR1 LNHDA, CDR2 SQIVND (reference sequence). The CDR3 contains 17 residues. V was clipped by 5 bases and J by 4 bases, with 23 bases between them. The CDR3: CASSPGFVVGAGYGYTF. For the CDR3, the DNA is TGTGCCAGTAGTCCAGGTTTCGTAGTGGGGGCCGGCTATGGCTACACCTTC.

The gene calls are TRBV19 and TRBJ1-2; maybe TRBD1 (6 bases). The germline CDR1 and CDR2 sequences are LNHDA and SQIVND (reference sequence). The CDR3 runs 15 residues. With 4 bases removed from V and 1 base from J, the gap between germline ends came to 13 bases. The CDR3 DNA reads TGTGCCAGTAGTAACAGACAGGCCATTAACTATGGCTACACCTTC. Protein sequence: CASSNRQAINYGYTF. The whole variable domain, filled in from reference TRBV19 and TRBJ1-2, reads DGGITQSPKYLFRKEGQNVTLSCEQNLNHDAMYWYRQDPGQGLRLIYYSQIVNDFQKGDIAEGYSVSREKKESFPLTVTSAQKNPTAFYLCASSNRQAINYGYTFGSGTRLTVV.